Listed below are T cell receptor beta chains from one sample, sequenced in a study of blood T cell repertoires in COVID-19. Profiling relied on immunoSEQ multiplex PCR, and the TCRdb table lists in-frame clones only, not all of them. The table includes around 170,000 clones, about 80% detected once. The sequencing sample was made of peripheral blood. The receptors here all came from a man aged 30 to 39 with active or convalescent COVID-19. The CDR3 runs from the conserved cysteine through the conserved F or W. The D gene is left open where the match is weak. Size values are once, few and many counts, or a class for expanded clones, and some rows have none.

clone_size j_call d_call v_call cdr3_aa cdr3_nt
- TRBJ2-1 TRBD2 TRBV3-1/TRBV3-2 CASSQVAGLAFFF TGTGCCAGCAGCCAGGTAGCGGGACTAGCGTTTTTCTTC
- TRBJ2-7 - TRBV5-4 CAAYGDHEQYF TGTGCCGCTTATGGAGACCACGAGCAGTACTTC
- TRBJ1-6 - TRBV19 CASSSPQGAYNSPLHF TGTGCCAGTAGTAGCCCACAGGGTGCCTATAATTCACCCCTCCACTTT
- TRBJ2-3 TRBD2 TRBV6-4 CASSDLAGGLNTQYF TGTGCCAGCAGTGACCTAGCGGGAGGGCTAAATACGCAGTATTTT
- TRBJ1-2 - TRBV10-2 CASSEVRGYGYTF TGCGCCAGCAGTGAGGTTAGGGGCTATGGCTACACCTTC
- TRBJ2-2 - TRBV9 CASSPGQRGKGELFF TGTGCCAGCAGCCCGGGACAACGTGGAAAGGGGGAGCTGTTTTTT
- TRBJ2-3 TRBD1 TRBV5-1 CASSRTGGITDTQYF TGCGCCAGCTCCCGGACAGGGGGCATCACAGATACGCAGTATTTT
- TRBJ1-4 - TRBV12-2 CASRLSGDRGPTNEKLFF TGTGCAAGTCGCTTATCCGGAGACAGGGGGCCAACTAATGAAAAACTGTTTTTT
- TRBJ1-3 TRBD1 TRBV19 CASSLGGGGNTIYF TGTGCCAGTAGCCTAGGGGGCGGTGGAAACACCATATATTTT
- TRBJ2-5 TRBD1 TRBV6-5 CASRRKEQGGETQYF TGTGCCAGCAGAAGAAAGGAACAGGGGGGAGAGACCCAGTACTTC
- TRBJ2-7 TRBD2 TRBV4-1 CASSLGLAGTYEQYF TGCGCCAGCAGCCTGGGACTAGCGGGGACCTACGAGCAGTACTTC
- TRBJ2-1 TRBD1 TRBV9 CASSGRDRAYNEQFF TGTGCCAGCAGCGGTCGGGACAGGGCCTACAATGAGCAGTTCTTC
- TRBJ2-1 TRBD2 TRBV5-1 CASSLDRLAGGYEQFF TGCGCCAGCAGCTTGGACCGACTAGCGGGGGGCTATGAGCAGTTCTTC
- TRBJ2-1 TRBD2 TRBV30 CAWLTSVEQFF TGTGCCTGGCTAACTAGCGTTGAGCAGTTCTTC
- TRBJ1-4 TRBD1 TRBV25-1 CASSEQGGGNEKLFF TGTGCCAGCAGTGAACAGGGGGGCGGGAATGAAAAACTGTTTTTT
- TRBJ1-5 - TRBV30 CAWAGGAQQPQHF TGTGCCTGGGCGGGGGGGGCCCAGCAGCCCCAGCATTTT
- TRBJ1-2 TRBD1 TRBV11-2 CASSFSRDSGYTF TGTGCCAGCAGCTTCAGCCGGGACAGCGGCTACACCTTC
few TRBJ1-2 - TRBV12-3/TRBV12-4 CASSPGRDGYTF TGTGCCAGCAGTCCGGGGAGGGATGGCTACACCTTC
- TRBJ2-5 - TRBV6-1 CASSEPGLETQYF TGTGCCAGCAGTGAGCCAGGGCTGGAGACCCAGTACTTC
once TRBJ2-4 - TRBV27 CASSLSEPVNLAKNIQYF TGTGCCAGCAGTTTATCGGAGCCGGTCAATTTAGCCAAAAACATTCAGTACTTC
few TRBJ1-2 - TRBV6-5 CASSYSREANYGYTF TGTGCCAGCAGTTACTCGAGGGAGGCTAACTATGGCTACACCTTC
- TRBJ1-2 - TRBV10-2 CASSEGAGALYGYTF TGCGCCAGCAGTGAAGGGGCCGGAGCCCTCTATGGCTACACCTTC
- TRBJ1-1 - TRBV28 CASSDQGGSTEAFF TGTGCCAGCAGTGATCAGGGAGGGAGCACTGAAGCTTTCTTT
once TRBJ2-3 - TRBV6-1 CASSESTGSTDTQYF TGTGCCAGCAGTGAATCGACAGGATCAACCGATACGCAGTATTTT
few TRBJ2-1 TRBD2 TRBV14 CASSQTGTSGPLGYNEQFF TGTGCCAGCAGCCAAACCGGGACTAGCGGGCCTCTTGGCTACAATGAGCAGTTCTTC
- TRBJ2-3 - TRBV7-9 CASSTLNQGRRGDTQYF TGTGCCAGCAGCACCCTTAACCAGGGTAGAAGGGGAGATACGCAGTATTTT
few TRBJ1-2 - TRBV12-3/TRBV12-4 CATGPANYGYTF TGTGCCACGGGTCCAGCTAACTATGGCTACACCTTC
few TRBJ1-5 TRBD1 TRBV28 CASSDRDRVGNQPQHF TGTGCCAGCAGCGACCGCGACAGGGTTGGGAATCAGCCCCAGCATTTT
- TRBJ1-6 - TRBV7-9 CASSFQGAGSPLHF TGTGCCAGCAGCTTTCAGGGTGCAGGATCACCCCTCCACTTT
few TRBJ1-3 - TRBV19 CASSPASYSGNTIYF TGTGCCAGTAGCCCTGCCTCCTACTCTGGAAACACCATATATTTT
- TRBJ1-2 TRBD1 TRBV2 CASSETGGPYGYTF TGTGCCAGCAGTGAAACAGGGGGACCCTATGGCTACACCTTC
few TRBJ1-5 - TRBV12-2 CASRPRPGQGDNQPQHF TGTGCAAGTCGCCCACGTCCCGGACAGGGGGACAATCAGCCCCAGCATTTT
- TRBJ2-1 TRBD2 TRBV10-1 CASSPGTSGYNSYNEQFF TGCGCCAGCAGTCCCGGGACTAGCGGATACAACTCCTACAATGAGCAGTTCTTC
- TRBJ1-2 - TRBV19 CASSILDSTNYGYTF TGTGCCAGTAGTATACTTGACAGTACTAACTATGGCTACACCTTC
- TRBJ1-1 - TRBV7-2 CASSAQQSFEAFF TGTGCCAGCAGCGCACAACAGAGTTTTGAAGCTTTCTTT